These T cell receptor beta chains were read from a single sample in a study of cytomegalovirus exposure and HLA in healthy donors. Profiled with immunoSEQ multiplex PCR; TCRdb holds only in-frame clones, not every one. The sample has roughly 65,000 clones, and its top ten clones hold about a sixth. Sequenced sample: PBMCs. These receptors were taken from a boy aged 5 to 17 in good health and CMV-seronegative. CDR3s include the opening cysteine and the closing phenylalanine or tryptophan. The order of the fields is J gene, D gene, CDR3 length, V gene, CDR3 protein, CDR3 DNA. D genes are given only for firm matches.

TRBJ1-1	.	14	TRBV5-6	CASSLGVAFPEAFF	TGTGCCAGCAGCTTAGGAGTGGCTTTTCCTGAAGCTTTCTTT
TRBJ2-1	.	15	TRBV4-3	CASSQDRGRYNEQFF	TGCGCCAGCAGCCAAGATCGAGGTCGGTACAATGAGCAGTTCTTC
TRBJ1-4	TRBD1	15	TRBV7-2	CASSDRTGREEKLFF	TGTGCCAGCAGCGATCGGACAGGGAGAGAGGAAAAACTGTTTTTT
TRBJ2-7	TRBD1	13	TRBV7-3	CASSFGQGYEQYF	TGTGCCAGCAGCTTCGGACAGGGCTACGAGCAGTACTTC
TRBJ2-3	.	14	TRBV21-1	CASSKVDGRNTQYF	TGTGCCAGCAGCAAAGTGGACGGGAGAAATACGCAGTATTTT
TRBJ2-7	.	11	TRBV6-5	CASRDFHEQYF	TGTGCCAGCCGGGACTTCCACGAGCAGTACTTC
TRBJ1-5	TRBD1	14	TRBV7-2	CASSLQQGLQPQHF	TGTGCCAGCAGTTTGCAACAGGGGCTTCAGCCCCAGCATTTT
TRBJ1-1	.	14	TRBV5-4	CASSLGQVNTEAFF	TGTGCCAGCAGCTTGGGCCAGGTGAACACTGAAGCTTTCTTT
TRBJ2-5	.	13	TRBV6-5	CASSRLGVETQYF	TGTGCCAGCAGTCGACTAGGGGTGGAGACCCAGTACTTC
TRBJ2-1	.	16	TRBV2	CASSEVQGSAYNEQFF	TGTGCCAGCAGTGAGGTCCAGGGGTCAGCCTACAATGAGCAGTTCTTC
TRBJ1-1	.	13	TRBV27	CASSFSTGTEAFF	TGTGCCAGCAGTTTTTCAACTGGTACTGAAGCTTTCTTT
TRBJ1-1	.	13	TRBV29-1	CSVRTGVNTEAFF	TGCAGCGTCCGCACAGGAGTGAACACTGAAGCTTTCTTT
TRBJ1-1	.	14	TRBV7-9	CASSLGQWNTEAFF	TGTGCCAGCAGCTTGGGACAATGGAACACTGAAGCTTTCTTT
TRBJ2-3	TRBD2	16	TRBV4-2	CASSQEAAGGWDTQYF	TGTGCCAGCAGCCAAGAGGCAGCGGGAGGATGGGATACGCAGTATTTT
TRBJ1-1	TRBD1	16	TRBV28	CASSLEAAGGAGEAFF	TGTGCCAGCAGTTTGGAAGCGGCAGGGGGCGCGGGGGAAGCTTTCTTT
TRBJ1-1	.	14	TRBV5-1	CASSLGGLNTEAFF	TGCGCCAGCAGCTTGGGGGGCCTGAACACTGAAGCTTTCTTT
TRBJ2-1	TRBD1	15	TRBV6-4	CASSDRDRGDDEQFF	TGTGCCAGCAGTGACAGGGACAGGGGGGACGATGAGCAGTTCTTC
TRBJ1-1	TRBD1	17	TRBV19	CASSIVGTGAPNTEAFF	TGTGCCAGTAGTATAGTAGGGACAGGGGCCCCGAACACTGAAGCTTTCTTT
TRBJ2-7	.	12	TRBV11-2	CASSLGEARQYF	TGTGCCAGCAGCTTAGGAGAGGCGAGGCAGTACTTC
TRBJ2-7	.	12	TRBV10-3	CAMRDSSYEQYF	TGTGCCATGCGGGACAGCTCCTACGAGCAGTACTTC
TRBJ1-1	.	13	TRBV19	CATGAGWNTEAFF	TGTGCCACTGGGGCAGGGTGGAACACTGAAGCTTTCTTT
TRBJ2-1	TRBD2	17	TRBV11-2	CASSLGSGGFSYNEQFF	TGTGCCAGCAGCTTAGGTAGCGGGGGCTTCTCCTACAATGAGCAGTTCTTC
TRBJ2-7	.	15	TRBV15	CATSRDWAGTYEQYF	TGTGCCACCAGCAGAGATTGGGCGGGAACCTACGAGCAGTACTTC
TRBJ1-5	.	13	TRBV30	CAWGGTDYQPQHF	TGTGCCTGGGGGGGCACAGATTATCAGCCCCAGCATTTT
TRBJ2-1	TRBD2	16	TRBV6-4	CASTEGASGEYNEQFF	TGTGCCAGCACCGAGGGGGCTAGCGGGGAATACAATGAGCAGTTCTTC
TRBJ1-2	.	13	TRBV30	CAWSSGSHYGYTF	TGTGCCTGGAGTTCAGGGTCCCACTATGGCTACACCTTC
TRBJ1-2	TRBD1	15	TRBV18	CASSPGTESIYGYTF	TGTGCCAGCTCACCAGGGACAGAGTCTATCTATGGCTACACCTTC
TRBJ2-2	.	16	TRBV7-2	CASSLDGWRGTGELFF	TGTGCCAGCAGCTTAGACGGATGGCGGGGTACCGGGGAGCTGTTTTTT
TRBJ1-2	.	17	TRBV7-8	CASSLSTTQAPYYGYTF	TGTGCCAGCAGCTTATCTACCACCCAGGCCCCTTACTATGGCTACACCTTC
TRBJ1-2	.	14	TRBV13	CASSPGPLNYGYTF	TGTGCCAGCAGCCCCGGTCCCCTTAACTATGGCTACACCTTC
TRBJ1-1	.	14	TRBV15	CATSRGGGETEAFF	TGTGCCACCAGCAGAGGAGGGGGGGAGACTGAAGCTTTCTTT
TRBJ2-3	TRBD1	17	TRBV5-1	CASSLAPGQTSTDTQYF	TGCGCCAGCAGCTTGGCCCCGGGACAGACAAGCACAGATACGCAGTATTTT
TRBJ2-2	.	14	TRBV9	CASSVSVNTGELFF	TGTGCCAGCAGCGTCTCGGTGAACACCGGGGAGCTGTTTTTT
TRBJ1-5	.	17	TRBV28	CASSSSFREYGNQPQHF	TGTGCCAGCAGTTCCTCTTTCCGTGAGTACGGCAATCAGCCCCAGCATTTT
TRBJ1-5	.	14	TRBV7-9	CASSMDSNNQPQHF	TGTGCCAGCAGCATGGACAGTAACAATCAGCCCCAGCATTTT
TRBJ2-7	.	11	TRBV20-1	CSARSRGEQYF	TGCAGTGCTAGATCAAGGGGAGAGCAGTACTTC
TRBJ2-1	TRBD2	16	TRBV11-2	CASRPASGGIYNEQFF	TGTGCCAGCAGACCTGCGTCGGGAGGGATCTACAATGAGCAGTTCTTC